Below, 18 T cell receptor beta chains from the same sample are listed, as sequenced in a study of neoadjuvant anti-PD-1 for oral cavity cancer. The sample's time point: after neoadjuvant nivolumab, at surgical resection. Clones were sequenced by immunoSEQ multiplex PCR, and TCRdb holds only the in-frame ones, with some missing. In the table there are more than 7,500 clones, around 66% of which are singletons. Material: PBMCs, obtained after nivolumab (anti-PD-1) treatment. The origin of the receptors is a person aged 35-79 years with oral cavity squamous cell carcinoma.

This chain joins TRBV4-1 and TRBJ2-1; perhaps TRBD1 as D (5 bases). The germline V gene encodes CDR1 MGHRA and CDR2 YSYEKL. Trimming stripped 0 bases from V and 7 bases from J, with 16 bases between. The CDR3 runs to 16 residues. CDR3 sequence (DNA): TGCGCCAGCAGCCAAGATCCCCAGGGCGCCCAGAATGAGCAGTTCTTC. Protein sequence: CASSQDPQGAQNEQFF.

The chain joins TRBV27 to TRBJ1-1; the match to TRBD1 covers 7 bases. The ends lost 5 bases at V and 0 bases at J; junction bases unmatched: 3. Germline V CDR1 and CDR2: MNHEY, SMNVEV (reference sequence). The CDR3 length is 14 residues. The CDR3 DNA is TGTGCCAGCAGTGACAGGGTCATGAACACTGAAGCTTTCTTT. It yields the protein CASSDRVMNTEAFF.

V and J are TRBV9 and TRBJ2-7; D is unclear. The germline V gene encodes CDR1 SGDLS and CDR2 YYNGEE. Between the trimmed V and J ends, which lost 0 bases and 5 bases, there was a span of 12 bases. The CDR3 has 14 amino acids. DNA of the CDR3: TGTGCCAGCAGCGTAGAACTATACCCCGACGAGCAGTACTTC. Amino acid sequence: CASSVELYPDEQYF.

The CDR3 nucleotides are TGTGCCAGCAGCCTACGGGACGGGTCCTTAAACACTGAAGCTTTCTTT. It translates to CASSLRDGSLNTEAFF. The chain is built from TRBV7-8 and TRBJ1-1, with D tentatively TRBD1 (5 bases). Looked up from germline, CDR1 is SGHVS and CDR2 is FQNEAQ. Trimming took off 5 bases at V and 2 bases at J, with 18 bases between the two ends. This CDR3 contains 16 residues. The full variable domain, with the rest looked up from reference TRBV7-8 and TRBJ1-1, is GAGVSQSPRYKVAKRGQDVALRCDPISGHVSLFWYQQALGQGPEFLTYFQNEAQLDKSGLPSDRFFAERPEGSVSTLKIQRTQQEDSAVYLCASSLRDGSLNTEAFFGQGTRLTVV.

This chain joins TRBV11-2 and TRBJ1-5, with 9 bases matching TRBD1. The V gene's germline CDR1 is SGHAT and CDR2 FQNNGV. V lost 3 bases and J lost 5; bases outside the gene matches: 2. This CDR3 is 14 amino acids long. CDR3 protein: CASSLGQGDQPQHF. The CDR3 DNA follows: TGTGCCAGCAGCTTGGGACAGGGAGATCAGCCCCAGCATTTT. Supplemented by reference TRBV11-2 and TRBJ1-5, the full variable domain reads EAGVAQSPRYKIIEKRQSVAFWCNPISGHATLYWYQQILGQGPKLLIQFQNNGVVDDSQLPKDRFSAERLKGVDSTLKIQPAKLEDSAVYLCASSLGQGDQPQHFGDGTRLSIL.

J is TRBJ2-2 and V is TRBV5-1; 8 bases fit TRBD2. The germline V gene has CDR1 SGHRS and CDR2 YFSETQ. Trimming at V came to 7 bases and at J to 6 bases, leaving 11 bases not matched to a gene. The CDR3 has 15 amino acids. The CDR3 loop is CASRSGGTVAGELFF. The CDR3 nucleotides are TGCGCCAGCCGGTCGGGAGGGACGGTCGCCGGGGAGCTGTTTTTT.

This clone was recorded only once. V is TRBV6-6 and J is TRBJ1-3; no definite D call. The CDR3 runs to 14 residues. Trimming removed 2 bases from V and 0 bases from J, with 5 bases in between. Germline CDR1 and CDR2: MNHNY and SVGAGI (reference sequence). The CDR3 reads CASSYGSSGNTIYF. The DNA for the CDR3 is TGTGCCAGCAGTTACGGGAGCTCTGGAAACACCATATATTTT.

This clone appeared a few times. The chain is built from TRBV4-1 and TRBJ1-2; 9 bases fit TRBD1. CDR3 length: 15 residues. With 3 bases clipped from V and 1 base from J, the junction kept 3 bases outside the gene matches. Per the germline V gene, CDR1 is MGHRA and CDR2 is YSYEKL. Here the CDR3 DNA reads TGCGCCAGCAGCCATTGGGACAGGGATAACTATGGCTACACCTTC. Translation gives CASSHWDRDNYGYTF.

About this clone itself: The conserved final phenylalanine or tryptophan is absent from the CDR3, which likely points to a read error. It is unclear where the CDR3 begins or ends on the DNA, so no DNA is shown, and the CDR3 is as TCRdb lists it. The chain recombines TRBV12-1 with TRBJ1-2. TRBV12-1 constitutes a pseudogene. The CDR3 length equals 12 residues, ends included. The CDR3 sequence is CASSRWDGRNCN.

This rearrangement joins TRBV4-1 to TRBJ1-2, with a possible D match to TRBD1 (5 bases). Germline CDR1 reads MGHRA; CDR2 reads YSYEKL. Trimming cost V 4 bases and J 0 bases, with 15 bases left between them. There are 16 residues in the CDR3. Written as DNA, the CDR3 is TGCGCCAGCAGCCTCCGGGGGGACTCAGCTAACTATGGCTACACCTTC. This sequence encodes CASSLRGDSANYGYTF.

The chain has TRBV2 and TRBJ2-1, with TRBD2 matching over 12 bases. The trim removed 6 bases at V and 5 bases at J, leaving 5 bases unmatched. This CDR3 contains 15 residues. Per the germline V gene, CDR1 is SNHLY and CDR2 is FYNNEI. The CDR3 coding sequence is TGTGCCAGCAGACGGCTAGCGGGAGGGGACAATGAGCAGTTCTTC. It specifies CASRRLAGGDNEQFF.

This chain uses TRBV5-1 with TRBJ1-1; no definite D call. V lost 0 bases and J 1 base, leaving 7 bases between the germline ends. Germline V gene data show CDR1 as SGHRS and CDR2 as YFSETQ. This CDR3 is built from 14 residues. CDR3 sequence reads: CASSLAPGNTEAFF. The CDR3 coding sequence is TGCGCCAGCAGCTTGGCCCCGGGGAACACTGAAGCTTTCTTT.

This clone turned up a few times. This chain links TRBV7-2 with TRBJ1-2; D is uncertain. V gave up 1 base and J gave up 8 bases, with 11 bases separating them. From germline, CDR1 is SGHTA and CDR2 FQGNSA. This CDR3 is built from 13 residues. The CDR3 reads CASSLVIGYGYTF. Here the CDR3 DNA reads TGTGCCAGCAGCTTAGTCATTGGTTACGGCTACACCTTC.

This chain links TRBV5-4 with TRBJ1-2; TRBD1 aligns across 7 bases. Germline V gene data show CDR1 as SGHNT and CDR2 as YYREEE (reference sequence). The V segment lost 4 bases and the J segment 3 bases; nucleotides outside the gene matches: 9. This CDR3 spans 15 amino acids. Here the CDR3 DNA reads TGTGCCAGCAGCGACCGACAGGGAGGGCACTATGGCTACACCTTC. Protein: CASSDRQGGHYGYTF.

This clone has just a few counts. The gene calls are TRBV10-1 and TRBJ1-5, with 7 bases fitting TRBD1. Germline V gene sequence: CDR1 WNHNN, CDR2 SYGVQD (reference sequence). J lost 7 bases, V lost 6 bases, and 6 bases had no gene match. The CDR3 loop spans 13 amino acids. CDR3 amino acids: CASSEGARQPQHF. The CDR3 DNA is TGCGCCAGCAGCGAGGGGGCGAGGCAGCCCCAGCATTTT.

The V gene is TRBV5-1, the J gene TRBJ2-3; 10 positions match TRBD2. The V and J ends lost 0 bases and 3 bases, in that order; junction bases with no gene match: 10. In germline, CDR1 is SGHRS, CDR2 YFSETQ. The CDR3 is 18 residues long. In DNA form, the CDR3 reads TGCGCCAGCAGCTTGGCCACCACAGCGGGAGGGGTTACAGATACGCAGTATTTT. Translated: CASSLATTAGGVTDTQYF.

The chain uses TRBV19 and TRBJ2-7, with 10 positions matching TRBD2. There are 16 residues in the CDR3. The trim removed 5 bases at V and 0 bases at J, leaving 7 bases unmatched. Germline CDR1 and CDR2: LNHDA and SQIVND (reference sequence). The CDR3 is CASSGAASGSSYEQYF. The CDR3 coding sequence is TGTGCCAGTAGTGGAGCCGCTAGCGGGAGCTCCTACGAGCAGTACTTC.

This clone appeared a few times. The chain combines TRBV14 with TRBJ2-1, with 9 bases matching TRBD2. From germline, CDR1 is SGHDN and CDR2 FVKESK. The CDR3 totals 18 residues. After removal of 8 bases from V and 0 bases from J, the junction contained 14 bases not matched to a gene. DNA for the CDR3: TGTGCCAGCGATGCTCACCCGGCTAGCGGGGTCTCCTACAATGAGCAGTTCTTC. As protein: CASDAHPASGVSYNEQFF.